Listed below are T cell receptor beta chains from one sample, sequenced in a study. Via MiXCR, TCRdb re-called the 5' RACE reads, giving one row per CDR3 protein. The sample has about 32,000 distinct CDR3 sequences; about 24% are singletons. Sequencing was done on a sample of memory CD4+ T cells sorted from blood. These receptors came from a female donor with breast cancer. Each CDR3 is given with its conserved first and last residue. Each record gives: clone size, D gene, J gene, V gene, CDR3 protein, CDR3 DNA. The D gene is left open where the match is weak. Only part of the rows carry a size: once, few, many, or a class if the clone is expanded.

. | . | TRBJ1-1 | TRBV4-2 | CASSQGDGEASF | TGTGCCAGCAGCCAAGGGGACGGGGAAGCTTCCTTT
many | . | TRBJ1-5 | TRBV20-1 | CSAIGTPKADSNQPQHF | TGCAGTGCTATTGGGACACCAAAGGCCGATAGCAATCAGCCCCAGCATTTT
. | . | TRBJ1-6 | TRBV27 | CASSRGGGRRENSPLHF | TGTGCCAGCAGTCGGGGGGGGGGACGAAGAGAGAATTCACCCCTCCACTTT
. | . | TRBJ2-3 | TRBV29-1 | CSVDEKGTDTQYF | TGCAGCGTTGATGAGAAGGGCACAGATACGCAGTATTTT
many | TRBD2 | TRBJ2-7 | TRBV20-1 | CSARDLAEALAGPYEQYF | TGCAGTGCTAGAGATCTCGCGGAGGCGCTAGCGGGCCCCTACGAGCAGTACTTC
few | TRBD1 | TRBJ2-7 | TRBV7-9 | CASSAGTGSYEQYF | TGTGCCAGCAGCGCCGGGACAGGGTCCTACGAGCAGTACTTC
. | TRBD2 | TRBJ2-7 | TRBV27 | CASSLQTSGYEQYF | TGTGCCAGCAGTTTACAGACTAGCGGCTACGAGCAGTACTTC
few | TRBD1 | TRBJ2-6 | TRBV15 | CATSRGQGQHLSSGANVLTF | TGTGCCACCAGCAGAGGGCAGGGACAGCACCTATCCTCTGGGGCCAACGTCCTGACTTTC
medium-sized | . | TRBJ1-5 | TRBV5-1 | CASSGGHNQPQHF | TGCGCCAGCAGTGGGGGGCACAATCAGCCCCAGCATTTT
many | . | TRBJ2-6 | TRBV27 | CASSPGVTGANVLTF | TGTGCCAGCAGTCCAGGGGTGACTGGGGCCAACGTCCTGACTTTC
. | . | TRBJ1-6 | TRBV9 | CASSPKAGYALHF | TGTGCCAGCAGCCCTAAGGCGGGGTATGCCCTCCACTTT
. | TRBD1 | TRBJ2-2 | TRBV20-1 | CSAAGQGASGELFF | TGCAGTGCCGCCGGACAGGGGGCGAGCGGGGAGCTGTTTTTT
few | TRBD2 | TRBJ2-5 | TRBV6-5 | CASSPVAGVQETQYF | TGTGCCAGCAGCCCCGTAGCGGGAGTACAGGAGACCCAGTACTTC
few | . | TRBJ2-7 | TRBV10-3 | CAISESSRAGGDEQYF | TGTGCCATCAGTGAGTCGTCGAGGGCAGGAGGGGACGAGCAGTACTTC
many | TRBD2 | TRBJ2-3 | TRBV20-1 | CSASGSSGSISNTDTQYF | TGCAGTGCTAGTGGTTCGAGCGGGAGTATAAGTAACACAGATACGCAGTATTTT
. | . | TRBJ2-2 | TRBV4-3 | CASSQDSISTGELFF | TGCGCCAGCAGCCAAGATTCCATTAGCACCGGGGAGCTGTTTTTT
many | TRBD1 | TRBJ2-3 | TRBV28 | CASAWDRGTDTQYF | TGTGCCAGCGCCTGGGACAGGGGCACAGATACGCAGTATTTT
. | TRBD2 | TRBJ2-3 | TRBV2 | CASSFPTLAGETDTQYF | TGTGCCAGCTCTTTCCCGACTCTAGCGGGGGAAACAGATACGCAGTATTTT
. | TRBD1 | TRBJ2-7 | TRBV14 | CASSRPGTGGYEQYF | TGTGCCAGCAGCCGTCCCGGGACAGGGGGTTACGAGCAGTACTTC
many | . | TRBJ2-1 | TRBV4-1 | CASSQDLGQDQFF | TGCGCCAGCAGCCAAGATCTGGGGCAAGACCAGTTCTTC
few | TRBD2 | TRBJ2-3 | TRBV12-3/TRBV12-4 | CASTSAGGLTDTQYF | TGTGCCAGCACTTCAGCGGGAGGACTCACAGATACGCAGTATTTT
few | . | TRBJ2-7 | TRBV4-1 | CASSQDSHRGRNSYEQYF | TGCGCCAGCAGCCAAGACTCCCACCGAGGGCGGAACTCCTACGAGCAGTACTTC
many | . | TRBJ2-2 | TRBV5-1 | CASSLVWDGTGELFF | TGCGCCAGCAGCTTGGTTTGGGACGGCACCGGGGAGCTGTTTTTT
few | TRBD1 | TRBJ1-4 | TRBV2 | CASMVTGAEKLFF | TGTGCCAGCATGGTGACAGGGGCTGAAAAACTGTTTTTT
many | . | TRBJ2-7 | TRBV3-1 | CASSQDSYEQYF | TGTGCCAGCAGCCAAGACAGTTACGAGCAGTACTTC
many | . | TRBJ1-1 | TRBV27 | CASSQEQQGMRAFF | TGTGCCAGCAGCCAAGAACAACAGGGAATGAGGGCTTTCTTT
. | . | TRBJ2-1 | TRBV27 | CASRLAGDNEQFF | TGTGCCAGCAGGCTAGCCGGAGACAATGAGCAGTTCTTC
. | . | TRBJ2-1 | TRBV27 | CASSALRGNEQFF | TGTGCCAGCAGTGCGCTTAGGGGGAATGAGCAGTTCTTC
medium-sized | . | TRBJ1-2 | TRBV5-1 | CASSLGQGLNYGYTF | TGCGCCAGCAGCTTGGGCCAGGGGTTAAACTATGGCTACACCTTC
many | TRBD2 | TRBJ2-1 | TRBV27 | CASSLRLTSGHNEQFF | TGTGCCAGCAGTTTGCGCCTGACTAGCGGGCACAATGAGCAGTTCTTC
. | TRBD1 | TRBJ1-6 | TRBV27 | CASSHTTGVINSPLHF | TGTGCCAGCAGTCACACGACAGGGGTCATAAATTCACCCCTCCACTTT
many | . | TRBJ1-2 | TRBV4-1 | CASSQTDDGNYGYTF | TGCGCCAGCAGCCAAACGGACGACGGCAACTATGGCTACACCTTC
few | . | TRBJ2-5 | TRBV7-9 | CASSLAWTEETQYF | TGTGCCAGCAGCTTAGCCTGGACCGAAGAGACCCAGTACTTC
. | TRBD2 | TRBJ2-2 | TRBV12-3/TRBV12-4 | CASSPLAPNSGELFF | TGTGCCAGCAGTCCACTAGCGCCTAATTCCGGGGAGCTGTTTTTT
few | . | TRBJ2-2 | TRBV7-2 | CASSPEGPGELFF | TGTGCCAGCAGCCCGGAAGGGCCCGGGGAGCTGTTTTTT
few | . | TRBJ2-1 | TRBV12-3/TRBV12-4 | CASSFSHNEQFF | TGTGCCAGCAGTTTTAGCCACAATGAGCAGTTCTTC
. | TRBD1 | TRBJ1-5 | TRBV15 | CATSRAPGQGNQPQHF | TGTGCCACCAGCAGGGCTCCGGGACAGGGGAATCAGCCCCAGCATTTT
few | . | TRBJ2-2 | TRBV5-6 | CASSSGAVGLFF | TGTGCCAGCAGCTCGGGTGCCGTGGGGCTGTTTTTT